This T cell receptor (beta chain) is from a study of T cell responses to AZD1222 COVID-19 vaccine. Points on this clone: Its antigen remains unknown.

TCRdb's table, derived via immunoSEQ multiplex PCR, lists solely in-frame clones and lacks some. The profile covers roughly 160,000 clones, with 90% to 95% appearing a single time and about 0.6% taken by the ten largest. Study findings and constraints: A mostly white British donor set with more females was recruited, and clonal diversity was possibly underestimated. The study found vaccine-associated CD4 TCRs spanning spike, dominant at 160-218 and 743-854. At study baseline, merely five or six AZD1222 recipients were seropositive.

Trimming cost V 4 bases and J 4 bases, with 9 bases left between them. The CDR3 sequence is 13 residues long. The germline V gene has CDR1 SGHRS and CDR2 YFSETQ. Source: peripheral blood, taken on day 0 of AZD1222 vaccination. V is TRBV5-1 and J is TRBJ1-5; D is uncertain. The source is an adult in good health. CDR3: CASSAGLNQPQHF. The CDR3 nucleotides read TGCGCCAGCAGCGCCGGACTGAATCAGCCCCAGCATTTT.